The 8 T cell receptor beta chains below all came from one sample that was sequenced in a study of T cell clonality in common variable immunodeficiency. Clones were sequenced by immunoSEQ multiplex PCR, and TCRdb holds only the in-frame ones, with some missing. Reported are tens of thousands of clones, none seen only once; the ten largest carry 2.5% to 3%. Sample: peripheral blood mononuclear cells. The receptor source for this set is a person aged 18 to 70 in good health.

This clone was seen a handful of times. The part of the CDR3 DNA that was read is TGTGCCAGCAGCTTACGGGACAGACCCTACGAG. This gives the protein CASSLRDRPYE. The CDR3 reads in full as CASSLRDRPYEQYF. The chain joins TRBV11-2 to TRBJ2-7, with 7 positions matching TRBD1. Sequencing ends 3 residues short of the CDR3 end; the germline J gene provides the rest. The V gene end was trimmed by 2 bases and the J gene end by 2 bases; junction bases not matched to a gene: 3. Germline V gives CDR1 SGHAT, CDR2 FQNNGV. This CDR3 contains 14 residues.

This clone appeared many times. The CDR3 is cut off 3 residues early in the read; its end comes from the germline J gene. This chain links TRBV7-8 with TRBJ2-7; the D gene is possibly TRBD1 (5 bases). Germline CDR1 reads SGHVS; CDR2 reads FQNEAQ. Trimming removed 2 bases from V and 3 bases from J, with 17 bases in between. The CDR3 loop spans 16 amino acids. Here the CDR3 reads CASSLHLDSQNYEQYF. Incomplete CDR3 DNA: TGTGCCAGCAGCTTACACCTCGACAGTCAGAACTACGAG.

This clone was counted many times. The CDR3 is cut off 3 residues early in the read; its end comes from the germline J gene. This chain uses TRBV10-3 with TRBJ2-7; the D is unclear. Germline V gene lookup returns CDR1 ENHRY and CDR2 SYGVKD. V lost 0 bases, J lost 6 bases, and 18 bases lay in between. CDR3 size: 16 residues. The covered CDR3 bases are TGTGCCATCAGTGAGTCAGGCGAGCGCTCGTCGGTCGAG. Translation gives CAISESGERSSVE. In full, the CDR3 reads CAISESGERSSVEQYF.

At least ten counts were recorded for this clone. The CDR3 loop reads CASSRSMAADTQYF. The sequenced CDR3 bases are TGTGCCAGCTCACGTTCTATGGCGGCAGATACG. The V and J genes are TRBV18 and TRBJ2-3; D is undetermined. With the read ending 3 residues before the CDR3 end, the germline J gene is used to fill in that end. Trimming cost V 4 bases and J 4 bases, with 12 bases left between them. The CDR3 covers 14 residues. Germline V gene lookup returns CDR1 KGHSH and CDR2 LQKENI.

This clone was seen repeatedly, ten times or more. The DNA ends 3 residues before the CDR3 does, and the rest of the CDR3 is filled in from the germline J gene. The V gene is TRBV6-4, the J gene TRBJ1-1, with TRBD1 as a possible D gene (6 bases). The V end lost 0 bases, the J end lost 5 bases, and 13 bases lay between the germline ends. The germline CDR1 and CDR2 sequences are MRHNA and SNTAGT. This CDR3 is 15 amino acids long. CDR3: CASSDSAGEWTEAFF. CDR3 DNA, as far as it was read: TGTGCCAGCAGTGACTCGGCAGGGGAATGGACTGAA.

In this sample, this clone turned up many times. From the germline J gene comes the end of the CDR3, since the read stops 3 residues before it. The chain is built from TRBV2 and TRBJ2-5, with unresolved D. The germline CDR1 and CDR2 sequences are SNHLY and FYNNEI. The CDR3 loop spans 13 amino acids. The germline V and J ends were trimmed by 5 bases and 3 bases, with 10 bases remaining between them. This chain's CDR3 is CASSLRREETQYF. Incomplete CDR3 DNA: TGTGCCAGCAGTCTAAGACGGGAAGAGACC.

This clone occurred many times. The read ends 3 residues early relative to the CDR3; the germline J gene fills the gap. The genes are TRBV5-6 and TRBJ1-1; 7 nucleotides agree with TRBD1. Unmatched junction bases numbered 5, after V lost 0 bases and J lost 3 bases. Germline V CDR1 and CDR2: SGHDT, YYEEEE. There are 15 residues in the CDR3. CDR3: CASSLGDRGYTEAFF. The part of the CDR3 DNA that was read is TGTGCCAGCAGCTTGGGGGACAGAGGGTACACTGAA.

This clone was picked up many times. The read ends 3 residues before the CDR3 terminus; that terminus is restored from the germline J gene. The J gene is TRBJ2-7, the V gene TRBV18; D is perhaps TRBD2 (6 bases). The ends were cut back, 4 bases at V and 1 base at J, with 17 bases in the middle. This CDR3 has 16 residues. Germline lookup yields CDR1 KGHSH and CDR2 LQKENI. The CDR3 DNA, read in part, is TGTGCCAGCTCACTTGGGGGTGGACGGGGGTCCTACGAG. The encoded protein is CASSLGGGRGSYE. The entire CDR3 reads CASSLGGGRGSYEQYF.